These 31 T cell receptor beta chains originate from one sample sequenced in a study of CD8+ T cells in alopecia areata. As for treatment: oral pan-JAK inhibitor, 5-10 mg twice daily. In each case, RNA was isolated and then reverse transcribed into cDNA as the sequencing template. Only in-frame clones appear in the TCRdb table, and some are missing; sequencing was by immunoSEQ multiplex PCR. This table holds 100,000 to 150,000 clones, around 63% found once. The sequencing here drew on CD4+ T cells sorted from blood, taken at week 4, from a patient treated with tofacitinib. The source of these receptors is a human donor with alopecia areata.

The gene calls are TRBV6-5 and TRBJ2-7; D unclear. This CDR3 comprises 12 residues. Germline lookup yields CDR1 MNHEY and CDR2 SVGAGI. The V end lost 4 bases, the J end lost 6 bases, and 10 bases lay between the germline ends. Here the CDR3 reads CASSFRGSEQYF. In DNA, the CDR3 is TGTGCCAGCAGTTTTCGAGGCAGCGAGCAGTACTTC.

This clone occurred once. This chain joins TRBV30 and TRBJ1-3; D may be TRBD1 (6 bases). Trimming shortened V by 5 bases and J by 0 bases, and 8 bases separated the two germline ends. This CDR3 spans 13 amino acids. Germline loops: CDR1 GTSNPN, CDR2 SVGIG (reference sequence). The CDR3 nucleotides are TGTGCCTGGCAGACAGGCTCTGGAAACACCATATATTTT. Amino acids: CAWQTGSGNTIYF.

The V and J genes are TRBV28 and TRBJ1-1; D is unclear. Germline V lookup: CDR1 MDHEN, CDR2 SYDVKM. This CDR3 region has 13 residues. Deletions cut 2 bases from V and 6 bases from J, with 10 bases between. The CDR3 nucleotides read TGTGCCAGCAGTTTAGCAGGTACATCTGAAGCTTTCTTT. Residues: CASSLAGTSEAFF.

This chain joins TRBV6-5 and TRBJ2-5; 7 nucleotides agree with TRBD2. Germline trimming cut 6 bases from V and 9 bases from J; bases unmatched to any gene: 10. The germline gives CDR1 MNHEY, CDR2 SVGAGI. The CDR3 has 13 amino acids. The CDR3 loop is CASSSGTTWAQYF. CDR3 nucleotide sequence: TGTGCCAGCAGCTCCGGGACTACTTGGGCCCAGTACTTC.

With respect to this clone: A read error may produce the germline difference seen at one junction end. This chain uses TRBV4-2 with TRBJ2-3; TRBD2 aligns across 7 bases. The CDR3 is made up of 15 amino acids. CDR1 and CDR2 from the germline V gene are LGHNA and YNFKEQ. This CDR3 is CASSQEHRLAREYDF. The CDR3 region has the DNA TGTGCCAGCAGCCAAGAACATCGACTAGCCCGGGAGTATGATTTT.

The chain uses TRBV30 and TRBJ2-4; D unresolved. CDR1 GTSNPN and CDR2 SVGIG come from the germline V gene (reference sequence). The CDR3 has 13 amino acids. V shed 7 bases and J shed 3 bases, with 13 bases lying between them. The CDR3 nucleotides read TGTGCCTCCGACGATTGGGGCAAAAACATTCAGTACTTC. Protein sequence: CASDDWGKNIQYF.

The genes are TRBV29-1 and TRBJ1-2; D call uncertain. Germline CDR1 is SQVTM and CDR2 is ANQGSEA. This CDR3 is 11 amino acids long. The germline V and J ends were trimmed by 1 base and 11 bases, with 11 bases remaining between them. CDR3 nucleotide sequence: TGCAGCGTTGAAGTGGGGAGGGTATACACCTTC. This sequence encodes CSVEVGRVYTF.

The genes are TRBV29-1 and TRBJ2-1; tentative D call: TRBD2 (6 bases). V was clipped by 4 bases and J by 0 bases, with 10 bases between them. The CDR3 consists of 14 residues. Germline V gives CDR1 SQVTM, CDR2 ANQGSEA. Here the CDR3 DNA reads TGCAGCGTTGTATCCGGGAGCTCCTACAATGAGCAGTTCTTC. This translates into CSVVSGSSYNEQFF.

V and J are TRBV30 and TRBJ1-4; TRBD1 might be the D (5 bases). Trimming left V 1 base short and J 5 bases short, with 14 bases between. The CDR3 is 15 residues long. Germline V gives CDR1 GTSNPN, CDR2 SVGIG (reference sequence). CDR3 amino acids: CAWSAIGTPNEKLFF. The CDR3 DNA reads TGTGCCTGGAGTGCCATCGGGACTCCAAATGAAAAACTGTTTTTT.

The V call is TRBV5-1, the J call TRBJ1-1; maybe TRBD1 (5 bases). This CDR3 contains 14 residues. CDR1 is SGHRS, CDR2 YFSETQ, per germline. Trimming removed 6 bases at V and 5 bases at J, with 17 bases between. Here the CDR3 DNA reads TGCGCCAGCACGGGGCCGGGAGGAGGAACTGAAGCTTTCTTT. It specifies CASTGPGGGTEAFF.

The chain uses TRBV5-1 and TRBJ1-6, with 8 nucleotides matching TRBD1. Germline CDR1 is SGHRS and CDR2 is YFSETQ. The CDR3 totals 15 residues. J lost 10 bases, V lost 4 bases, and 10 bases had no gene match. CDR3 residues: CASSLAGQGRSPLHF. The DNA of the CDR3 is TGCGCCAGCAGCCTGGCTGGACAGGGACGATCACCCCTCCACTTT.

The table lists this clone with a count of one. The V call is TRBV5-1, the J call TRBJ2-5; maybe TRBD2 (5 bases). V dropped 5 bases and J dropped 3 bases, with 8 bases sitting between them. Germline CDR1 reads SGHRS; CDR2 reads YFSETQ. This CDR3 contains 12 residues. Here the CDR3 DNA reads TGCGCCAGCAGTGTTAGCGAAGAGACCCAGTACTTC. It specifies CASSVSEETQYF.

This clone was observed a handful of times. The chain employs TRBV9 and TRBJ1-4; 8 bases agree with TRBD1. The CDR3 consists of 15 residues. The ends lost 5 bases at V and 8 bases at J; junction bases unmatched: 11. Germline CDR1 is SGDLS and CDR2 is YYNGEE. The CDR3 spells CASSLGTGGGEKLFF. CDR3 DNA: TGTGCCAGCAGTCTCGGGACAGGTGGCGGCGAAAAACTGTTTTTT.

This clone appeared a few times. The chain carries TRBV5-6 and TRBJ2-1; 8 nucleotides line up with TRBD1. With 4 bases clipped from V and 0 bases from J, the junction kept 9 bases outside the gene matches. Germline V lookup: CDR1 SGHDT, CDR2 YYEEEE. This CDR3 comprises 17 residues. The CDR3 DNA is TGTGCCAGCAGCCTCATTTCCGGACAGGGCTCCTACAATGAGCAGTTCTTC. It translates to CASSLISGQGSYNEQFF.

CDR3 DNA: TGTGCCTGGAGCTACGGGGGTGGAAGCAATCAGCCCCAGCATTTT. Translation: CAWSYGGGSNQPQHF. This rearrangement joins TRBV30 to TRBJ1-5, with D tentatively TRBD1 (5 bases). From germline, CDR1 is GTSNPN and CDR2 SVGIG (reference sequence). The CDR3 consists of 15 residues. The V and J ends lost 3 bases and 1 base respectively, with 13 bases between them.

V usage is TRBV29-1 and J usage is TRBJ2-3; unclear D gene. Germline V gives CDR1 SQVTM, CDR2 ANQGSEA. The CDR3 loop spans 10 amino acids. CDR3 region: CTVRSDTQYF. CDR3 DNA: TGCACCGTAAGGTCAGATACGCAGTATTTT.

The rearrangement joins TRBV9 to TRBJ2-5, with D tentatively TRBD2 (6 bases). This CDR3 region has 16 residues. From germline, CDR1 is SGDLS and CDR2 YYNGEE. The germline V and J ends were trimmed by 3 bases and 1 base, with 16 bases remaining between them. CDR3 sequence (DNA): TGTGCCAGCAGCGCGAGACTAGTTGAGGGCCAAGAGACCCAGTACTTC. Its protein is CASSARLVEGQETQYF.

The chain uses TRBV4-3 and TRBJ2-1; 16 bases align to TRBD2. Germline trimming cut 1 base from V and 8 bases from J; bases unmatched to any gene: 8. The CDR3 has 18 residues. Germline CDR1 is LGHNA and CDR2 is YSLEER. CDR3 in amino acids: CASSQAVGLAGGPHEQFF. The CDR3 DNA follows: TGCGCCAGCAGCCAAGCCGTGGGACTAGCGGGAGGGCCTCATGAGCAGTTCTTC.

This sequence joins TRBV28 and TRBJ1-1; weak D call: TRBD1 (6 bases). Germline V lookup: CDR1 MDHEN, CDR2 SYDVKM. This CDR3 has 13 amino acids. V was pared by 8 bases and J by 7 bases, with 17 bases between. CDR3 in amino acids: CASGLRTASEAFF. The CDR3 nucleotides are TGTGCCAGCGGATTAAGGACAGCAAGTGAAGCTTTCTTT.

This clone was seen a handful of times. The chain carries TRBV28 and TRBJ2-7, with D uncertain. V was trimmed by 4 bases and J by 1 base, leaving 14 bases between them. This CDR3 comprises 15 residues. Germline V gene lookup returns CDR1 MDHEN and CDR2 SYDVKM. CDR3 bases: TGTGCCAGCAGTTGGCCCGGCCTCGGATCCTACGAGCAGTACTTC. Translated: CASSWPGLGSYEQYF.

The chain joins TRBV29-1 to TRBJ2-7; D gene unclear. The CDR3 contains 13 residues. The germline V gene encodes CDR1 SQVTM and CDR2 ANQGSEA. V lost 4 bases to trimming and J lost 4 bases, with 14 bases between them. The CDR3 coding sequence is TGCAGCGTTGCTCTAAACTGGGGATACGAGCAGTACTTC. Its translation: CSVALNWGYEQYF.

V gene TRBV29-1 combines with J gene TRBJ2-1, with D tentatively TRBD2 (5 bases). The CDR3 contains 12 residues. V lost 7 bases and J lost 5, with 12 bases in between. Per germline, CDR1 SQVTM and CDR2 ANQGSEA. The CDR3 DNA reads as TGCAGCGGTGGGAGAGGCAACAATGAGCAGTTCTTC. Its translation is CSGGRGNNEQFF.

This clone was detected a few times. This sequence joins TRBV6-1 and TRBJ2-1, with 9 bases lining up with TRBD2. The CDR3 runs 14 residues. V shed 5 bases and J 4 bases; nucleotides not matched to a gene: 3. The germline V gene encodes CDR1 MNHNS and CDR2 SASEGT. CDR3 sequence: CASSNSGSYNEQFF. CDR3 DNA: TGTGCCAGCAGTAATAGCGGGAGTTACAATGAGCAGTTCTTC.

The chain has TRBV28 and TRBJ1-1, with D possibly being TRBD1 (6 bases). Trimming took off 10 bases at V and 10 bases at J, with 19 bases between the two ends. The CDR3 runs to 12 residues. The germline V gene has CDR1 MDHEN and CDR2 SYDVKM. In nucleotides, the CDR3 is TGTGCCACCAGAGCACAGGGTTTAGCAGCTTTCTTT. Its translation is CATRAQGLAAFF.

The V gene is TRBV14, the J gene TRBJ2-5; 7 bases line up with TRBD1. This CDR3 is built from 15 residues. V lost 4 bases to trimming and J lost 6 bases; unmatched junction nucleotides: 11. Germline V gene data show CDR1 as SGHDN and CDR2 as FVKESK. The CDR3 region has the DNA TGTGCCAGCAGCCCGGACAGGTTCCCGAGTAAGACCCAGTACTTC. Amino acid sequence: CASSPDRFPSKTQYF. The variable domain in full, completed from reference TRBV14 and TRBJ2-5, reads EAGVTQFPSHSVIEKGQTVTLRCDPISGHDNLYWYRRVMGKEIKFLLHFVKESKQDESGMPNNRFLAERTGGTYSTLKVQPAELEDSGVYFCASSPDRFPSKTQYFGPGTRLLVL.

The V call is TRBV7-2, the J call TRBJ2-1, with TRBD1 matching over 7 bases. Germline CDR1 SGHTA, CDR2 FQGNSA. Trimming took 4 bases from V and 6 from J; bases not matched to a gene: 12. The CDR3 is 16 amino acids. CDR3 sequence reads: CASSSPTGSIFNEQFF. The CDR3 coding sequence is TGTGCCAGCAGCTCGCCGACAGGGAGCATCTTCAATGAGCAGTTCTTC.

This clone was seen a few times. V and J are TRBV29-1 and TRBJ2-7, with D hard to call. This CDR3 has 11 amino acids. Deletions cut 4 bases from V and 2 bases from J, with 6 bases between. Germline V gene sequence: CDR1 SQVTM, CDR2 ANQGSEA. Written as DNA, the CDR3 is TGCAGCGTTGCCGGTACCTACGAGCAGTACTTC. This sequence encodes CSVAGTYEQYF.

V and J are TRBV19 and TRBJ1-1; 10 bases are a match to TRBD1. The CDR3 is 14 amino acids. Looked up from germline, CDR1 is LNHDA and CDR2 is SQIVND (reference sequence). Unmatched junction bases numbered 6, after V lost 8 bases and J lost 3 bases. CDR3 bases: TGTGCCAGTTTAAGACAGGGGGCGTACACTGAAGCTTTCTTT. Its protein product is CASLRQGAYTEAFF.

The chain is built from TRBV30 and TRBJ2-1; no clear D. Trimming pared 0 bases from V and 4 bases from J, leaving 1 base between. The length of the CDR3 is 11 residues. CDR1 is GTSNPN, CDR2 SVGIG, per germline (reference sequence). The CDR3 nucleotides read TGTGCCTGGAGTGTATACAATGAGCAGTTCTTC. Encoded protein: CAWSVYNEQFF.

The V call is TRBV9, the J call TRBJ1-1; possibly TRBD1 for D (5 bases). The CDR3 spans 15 residues. With 0 bases removed from V and 0 bases from J, the gap between germline ends came to 9 bases. Looked up from germline, CDR1 is SGDLS and CDR2 is YYNGEE. The CDR3: CASSVEGYMNTEAFF. The CDR3 nucleotides read TGTGCCAGCAGCGTAGAGGGGTATATGAACACTGAAGCTTTCTTT.

With respect to this clone: The junction and the germline gene differ at one end; a read error may be behind it. The J gene is TRBJ2-3, the V gene TRBV29-1; 8 bases line up with TRBD1. This CDR3 is 11 amino acids long. CDR1 SQVTM and CDR2 ANQGSEA come from the germline V gene. The CDR3 nucleotides are TGCAGCGTTGCCATAGACAGGGGCCGGAATTTT. Its translation: CSVAIDRGRNF.